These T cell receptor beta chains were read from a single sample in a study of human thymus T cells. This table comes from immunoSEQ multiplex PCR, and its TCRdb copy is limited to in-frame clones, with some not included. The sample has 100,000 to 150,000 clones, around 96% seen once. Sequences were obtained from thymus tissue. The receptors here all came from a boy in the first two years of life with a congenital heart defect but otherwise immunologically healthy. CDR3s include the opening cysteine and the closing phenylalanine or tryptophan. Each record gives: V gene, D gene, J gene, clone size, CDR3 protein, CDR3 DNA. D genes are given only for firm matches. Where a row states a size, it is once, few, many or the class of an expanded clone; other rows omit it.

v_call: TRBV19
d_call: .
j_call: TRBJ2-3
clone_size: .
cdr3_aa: CASSMEAASLSTDTQYF
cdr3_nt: TGTGCCAGTAGTATGGAGGCGGCTAGCTTGAGCACAGATACGCAGTATTTT

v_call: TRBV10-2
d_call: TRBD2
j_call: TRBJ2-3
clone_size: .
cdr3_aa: CASLPFGGGATDTQYF
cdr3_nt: TGCGCCAGCCTACCGTTCGGCGGGGGGGCGACAGATACGCAGTATTTT

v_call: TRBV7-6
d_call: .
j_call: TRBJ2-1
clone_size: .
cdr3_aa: CASSLYHSSYNEQFF
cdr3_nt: TGTGCCAGCAGCTTATATCACAGCTCCTACAATGAGCAGTTCTTC

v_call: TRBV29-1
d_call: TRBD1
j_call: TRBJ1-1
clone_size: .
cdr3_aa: CSVPPWGQQNTEAFF
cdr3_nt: TGCAGCGTTCCCCCGTGGGGACAGCAGAACACTGAAGCTTTCTTT

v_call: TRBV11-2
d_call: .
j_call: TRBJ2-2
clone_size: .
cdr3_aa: CASSLVSLNTGELFF
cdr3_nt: TGTGCCAGCAGCTTAGTTTCCCTTAACACCGGGGAGCTGTTTTTT

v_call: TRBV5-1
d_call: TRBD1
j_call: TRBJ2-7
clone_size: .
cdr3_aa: CASSLGTGWVYEQYF
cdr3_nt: TGCGCCAGCAGCCTTGGGACAGGGTGGGTATACGAGCAGTACTTC

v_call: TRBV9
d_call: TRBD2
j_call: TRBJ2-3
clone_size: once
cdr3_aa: CASSVGSGLAKYKSHTDTQYF
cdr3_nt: TGTGCCAGCAGCGTAGGATCCGGACTAGCTAAATACAAAAGTCACACAGATACGCAGTATTTT

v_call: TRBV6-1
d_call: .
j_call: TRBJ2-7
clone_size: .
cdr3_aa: CASSGDLGGPYEQYF
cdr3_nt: TGTGCCAGCAGTGGGGACCTCGGGGGCCCCTACGAGCAGTACTTC

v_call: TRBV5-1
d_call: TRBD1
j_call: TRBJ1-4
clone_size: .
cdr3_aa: CASSLTTGEAEKLFF
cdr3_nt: TGCGCCAGCAGTCTGACCACAGGGGAGGCGGAAAAACTGTTTTTT

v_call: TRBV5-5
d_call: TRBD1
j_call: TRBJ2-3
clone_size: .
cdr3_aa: CASSKAQGDPITDTQYF
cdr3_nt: TGTGCCAGCAGCAAGGCACAGGGGGACCCGATCACAGATACGCAGTATTTT

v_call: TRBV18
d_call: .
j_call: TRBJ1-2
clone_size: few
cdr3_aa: CASSPDSPTPYGYTF
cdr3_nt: TGTGCCAGCTCACCGGACAGCCCTACCCCCTATGGCTACACCTTC